These 10 T cell receptor beta chains were sequenced from one sample in a study of T cell repertoires in cytomegalovirus infection. Their recognized antigens are unknown. TCRdb called the reads again in MiXCR, with one record for every CDR3 protein. The sample includes around 140,000 distinct CDR3 sequences, 32% seen only once; the top ten take about 52%. The sequencing used CD8+ T cells from cultured PBMCs, collected from culture after CMV antigen stimulation. All receptors come from a human donor in good health (CMV status not recorded). Some clones in this sample may be carry-over from other donors' samples.

The V gene is TRBV20-1, the J gene TRBJ2-3, with D perhaps given as TRBD1 or TRBD2 (5 bases each). Germline CDR1 reads DFQATT; CDR2 reads SNEGSKA (reference sequence). V lost 4 bases to trimming and J lost 3 bases, with 17 bases between them. The CDR3 runs to 15 residues. The CDR3 region is CSANEAPGTTDTQYF. CDR3 bases: TGCAGTGCTAACGAGGCTCCGGGGACGACAGATACGCAGTATTTT.

The genes are TRBV25-1 and TRBJ1-1; the D is unclear. V lost 4 bases and J lost 4, with 10 bases in between. Per germline, CDR1 MGHDK and CDR2 SYGVNS. The CDR3 totals 13 residues. The CDR3 region is CASSGNWFTEAFF. In DNA form, the CDR3 reads TGTGCCAGCAGTGGGAATTGGTTCACTGAAGCTTTCTTT.

This clonotype has more than one count but fewer than ten. The chain links TRBV20-1 to TRBJ1-6, with D tentatively TRBD1 (6 bases). CDR1 and CDR2 (germline): DFQATT, SNEGSKA (reference sequence). The length of the CDR3 is 12 residues. V lost 3 bases to trimming and J lost 9 bases, with 9 bases between them. CDR3 DNA: TGCAGTGCTAGGGACAGTGCTTCACCCCTCCACTTT. This gives the protein CSARDSASPLHF.

This rearrangement joins TRBV6-1 to TRBJ2-1; D gene unclear. Germline CDR1 is MNHNS and CDR2 is SASEGT. CDR3 length equals 15 residues. V gave up 2 bases and J gave up 7 bases, with 15 bases separating them. CDR3 DNA: TGTGCCAGCAGTGAAAGTGTTGGACCTACGAATGAGCAGTTCTTC. It encodes CASSESVGPTNEQFF.

This clonotype was picked up one time. The chain couples TRBV5-1 to TRBJ1-1, with TRBD1 as a possible D gene (6 bases). Germline V gene data show CDR1 as SGHRS and CDR2 as YFSETQ. This CDR3 has 16 amino acids. V gave up 2 bases and J gave up 3 bases, with 17 bases separating them. The CDR3 is CASSFEKGGGDTEAFF. In DNA form, the CDR3 reads TGCGCCAGCAGCTTCGAAAAGGGAGGGGGAGACACTGAAGCTTTCTTT.

This sequence joins TRBV5-4 and TRBJ2-5; a possible D gene is TRBD1 (6 bases). Germline CDR1 reads SGHNT; CDR2 reads YYREEE (reference sequence). The V end lost 4 bases, the J end lost 4 bases, and 17 bases lay between the germline ends. This CDR3 region has 15 residues. DNA for the CDR3: TGTGCCAGCAGCGCAACTGGGGGCAGGGGAGAGACCCAGTACTTC. Translating it yields CASSATGGRGETQYF. The whole variable domain, filled in from reference TRBV5-4 and TRBJ2-5, reads ETGVTQSPTHLIKTRGQQVTLRCSSQSGHNTVSWYQQALGQGPQFIFQYYREEENGRGNFPPRFSGLQFPNYSSELNVNALELDDSALYLCASSATGGRGETQYFGPGTRLLVL.

This clonotype was seen only a few times. V and J are TRBV19 and TRBJ1-2, with 10 bases fitting TRBD1. The trim removed 5 bases at V and 8 bases at J, leaving 11 bases unmatched. Germline V lookup: CDR1 LNHDA, CDR2 SQIVND (reference sequence). The CDR3 is 15 amino acids. CDR3 bases: TGTGCCAGTAGTTCACCCGGGACAGGGGAGTACGGCTACACCTTC. Its protein product is CASSSPGTGEYGYTF.

This clonotype was counted only a few times. The CDR3 sequence: CASSRTRTDTQYF. The CDR3 region has the DNA TGTGCCAGCAGTCGGACCCGGACAGATACGCAGTATTTT. The chain combines TRBV12-3 or TRBV12-4 with TRBJ2-3; D uncertain. Between the trimmed V and J ends, which lost 5 bases and 3 bases, there was a span of 9 bases. This CDR3 contains 13 residues.

This clonotype was counted a single time. The chain recombines TRBV13 with TRBJ2-3; weak D call: TRBD1 (6 bases). Per germline, CDR1 PRHDT and CDR2 FYEKMQ (reference sequence). The CDR3 contains 15 residues. Trimming stripped 5 bases from V and 8 bases from J, with 20 bases between. The CDR3 nucleotides read TGTGCCAGCAGCCCCGCACAGGGTAATCATGGTACGCAGTATTTT. It translates to CASSPAQGNHGTQYF. Full variable domain (rest looked up from reference TRBV13 and TRBJ2-3): AAGVIQSPRHLIKEKRETATLKCYPIPRHDTVYWYQQGPGQDPQFLISFYEKMQSDKGSIPDRFSAQQFSDYHSELNMSSLELGDSALYFCASSPAQGNHGTQYFGPGTRLTVL.

The gene calls are TRBV12-3 or TRBV12-4 and TRBJ2-7, with D perhaps matching TRBD1 or TRBD2 (5 bases each). The V gene lost 8 bases and the J gene lost 2 bases, with 16 bases spanning the gap. The CDR3 is made up of 14 amino acids. CDR3: CASGSGTSPYEQYF. CDR3 DNA sequence: TGTGCCAGCGGCTCCGGGACGTCTCCCTACGAGCAGTACTTC.